This entry lists 27 T cell receptor beta chains sequenced from one sample in a study of graft-versus-host responses after intestinal transplantation. The table came from immunoSEQ multiplex PCR; TCRdb's copy has only in-frame clones and leaves some out. The data hold tens of thousands of clones, with roughly four fifths observed a single time. Sequences were derived from PBMCs, sampled 1,000 to 1,300 days after transplant. The receptors shown here come from a human patient who received an intestinal transplant, so some T cells may come from the graft donor.

CDR3 sequence: CASSFDRGGYGYTF. The DNA of the CDR3 is TGTGCCAGCAGTTTCGACAGGGGGGGATATGGCTACACCTTC. This chain links TRBV28 with TRBJ1-2, with 9 nucleotides matching TRBD1. Germline lookup yields CDR1 MDHEN and CDR2 SYDVKM. With V trimmed by 3 bases and J by 5 bases, 4 bases remained unmatched. This CDR3 is 14 amino acids long.

Note on this clone: Other DNA sequences in this sample translate to the same CDR3. The chain combines TRBV28 with TRBJ1-5; possibly TRBD1 for D (5 bases). CDR1 is MDHEN, CDR2 SYDVKM, per germline. The V end lost 6 bases, the J end lost 7 bases, and 10 bases lay between the germline ends. There are 12 residues in the CDR3. In nucleotides, the CDR3 is TGTGCCAGCAGGGAGGGGAGCCAGCCCCAGCATTTT. Its protein is CASREGSQPQHF.

CDR3 sequence: CASSLATGSTEAFF. The CDR3 coding sequence is TGCGCCAGCAGCTTGGCCACGGGAAGCACTGAAGCTTTCTTT. The rearrangement uses TRBV5-1 and TRBJ1-1; unclear D gene. V lost 0 bases and J 4 bases, leaving 10 bases between the germline ends. The CDR3 is 14 amino acids. Germline CDR1 and CDR2: SGHRS and YFSETQ.

The chain combines TRBV10-2 with TRBJ1-1; D remains unclear. CDR1 WSHSY and CDR2 SAAADI come from the germline V gene. The CDR3 spans 14 residues. With 7 bases removed from V and 1 base from J, the gap between germline ends came to 13 bases. In DNA, the CDR3 is TGCGCCAGCACCGAACCGACTACGAACACTGAAGCTTTCTTT. Its protein product is CASTEPTTNTEAFF.

Worth noting for this clone: Other DNA sequences in this specimen translate into the identical CDR3. The chain links TRBV5-1 to TRBJ2-7; D remains ambiguous. The V gene lost 0 bases and the J gene lost 4 bases, with 2 bases spanning the gap. CDR1 and CDR2 (germline): SGHRS, YFSETQ. The CDR3 is 11 amino acids. The CDR3 DNA follows: TGCGCCAGCAGCTTGGGGTACGAGCAGTACTTC. This codes for CASSLGYEQYF.

The chain uses TRBV27 and TRBJ2-7; D may be TRBD2 (6 bases). This CDR3 has 15 residues. The V end was cut by 2 bases, the J end by 0 bases, with 11 bases between. The germline V gene encodes CDR1 MNHEY and CDR2 SMNVEV (reference sequence). The CDR3 DNA sequence: TGTGCCAGCAGTTTAAGCGGGCAGAGCTCCTACGAGCAGTACTTC. Its protein product is CASSLSGQSSYEQYF.

The CDR3 reads CASRFSGGLSYEQYF. CDR3 DNA sequence: TGCGCCAGCAGGTTCTCGGGGGGTCTTTCCTACGAGCAGTACTTC. The chain carries TRBV5-1 and TRBJ2-7, with 7 bases fitting TRBD2. Trimming cost V 5 bases and J 1 base; bases outside gene matches: 9. The germline gives CDR1 SGHRS, CDR2 YFSETQ. The CDR3 length is 15 residues.

V and J are TRBV4-1 and TRBJ2-5; D may be TRBD1 (5 bases). Germline V CDR1 and CDR2: MGHRA, YSYEKL. V lost 4 bases to trimming and J lost 5 bases, with 11 bases between them. The CDR3 has 13 residues. The CDR3 region is CASSRPGSETQYF. The CDR3 DNA reads TGCGCCAGCAGCCGGCCAGGGTCGGAGACCCAGTACTTC.

The chain joins TRBV13 to TRBJ2-1; 12 positions match TRBD2. There are 18 residues in the CDR3. Germline V gene sequence: CDR1 PRHDT, CDR2 FYEKMQ (reference sequence). V gave up 3 bases and J gave up 10 bases; unmatched junction bases: 16. CDR3 residues: CASSLGWGGLAGSREQFF. The CDR3 coding sequence is TGTGCCAGCAGCTTGGGGTGGGGTGGACTAGCGGGATCTCGGGAGCAGTTCTTC. Full variable domain (rest looked up from reference TRBV13 and TRBJ2-1): AAGVIQSPRHLIKEKRETATLKCYPIPRHDTVYWYQQGPGQDPQFLISFYEKMQSDKGSIPDRFSAQQFSDYHSELNMSSLELGDSALYFCASSLGWGGLAGSREQFFGPGTRLTVL.

This chain links TRBV28 with TRBJ1-2; D is unresolved. Per the germline V gene, CDR1 is MDHEN and CDR2 is SYDVKM. This CDR3 has 13 amino acids. V was shortened by 7 bases and J by 5 bases, with 14 bases between the two germline ends. In DNA, the CDR3 is TGTGCCAGCAACCCTCTCCCCGGGTATGGCTACACCTTC. It yields the protein CASNPLPGYGYTF.

The J gene is TRBJ1-3, the V gene TRBV15; possibly TRBD1 for D (5 bases). The CDR3 is 13 amino acids. Trimming cost V 6 bases and J 0 bases, with 6 bases left between them. Germline V CDR1 and CDR2: LNHNV, YYDKDF (reference sequence). The CDR3: CATSRGSGNTIYF. Written as DNA, the CDR3 is TGTGCCACCAGTAGGGGCTCTGGAAACACCATATATTTT.

This chain links TRBV2 with TRBJ2-3, with 9 bases identical to TRBD1. Germline trimming cut 5 bases from V and 1 base from J; bases unmatched to any gene: 7. The CDR3 is 16 amino acids. Germline V gene lookup returns CDR1 SNHLY and CDR2 FYNNEI. CDR3 amino acids: CASSTLQGAGTDTQYF. The DNA of the CDR3 is TGTGCCAGCAGTACGCTACAGGGGGCTGGCACAGATACGCAGTATTTT.

This clone is a singleton in its sample. The V and J genes are TRBV7-8 and TRBJ1-1; TRBD1 agrees at 7 bases. The J segment lost 6 bases and the V segment lost 4 bases, leaving 17 bases of the junction unmatched. Germline loops: CDR1 SGHVS, CDR2 FQNEAQ. The CDR3 loop spans 17 amino acids. CDR3 sequence (DNA): TGTGCCAGCAGCTATCGACAGAAACAGGGGTGGCATCCTGAAGCTTTCTTT. The encoded protein is CASSYRQKQGWHPEAFF. The whole variable domain, filled in from reference TRBV7-8 and TRBJ1-1, reads GAGVSQSPRYKVAKRGQDVALRCDPISGHVSLFWYQQALGQGPEFLTYFQNEAQLDKSGLPSDRFFAERPEGSVSTLKIQRTQQEDSAVYLCASSYRQKQGWHPEAFFGQGTRLTVV.

The chain is built from TRBV27 and TRBJ2-1; 10 nucleotides line up with TRBD2. The length of the CDR3 is 16 residues. Germline CDR1 reads MNHEY; CDR2 reads SMNVEV (reference sequence). V was clipped by 3 bases and J by 4 bases; unmatched bases: 6. CDR3 sequence reads: CASSFTRTSGYNEQFF. The DNA for the CDR3 is TGTGCCAGCAGTTTTACTCGGACTAGCGGTTACAATGAGCAGTTCTTC.

The chain combines TRBV28 with TRBJ1-1, with D perhaps matching TRBD1 (5 bases). The CDR3 is 15 amino acids. The V end lost 0 bases, the J end lost 5 bases, and 13 bases lay between the germline ends. Germline V lookup: CDR1 MDHEN, CDR2 SYDVKM. The CDR3 region has the DNA TGTGCCAGCAGTTTATGGGAATCAGGGAGGACTGAAGCTTTCTTT. This sequence encodes CASSLWESGRTEAFF.

The chain couples TRBV18 to TRBJ2-5; tentatively, D is TRBD2 (5 bases). Germline CDR1 reads KGHSH; CDR2 reads LQKENI. Trimming removed 3 bases at V and 2 bases at J, with 7 bases between. CDR3 length: 13 amino acids. The CDR3 protein is CASSPRAQETQYF. CDR3 in DNA: TGTGCCAGCTCACCGAGGGCTCAAGAGACCCAGTACTTC. Using reference TRBV18 and TRBJ2-5 for the parts outside the CDR3, the full variable domain is NAGVMQNPRHLVRRRGQEARLRCSPMKGHSHVYWYRQLPEEGLKFMVYLQKENIIDESGMPKERFSAEFPKEGPSILRIQQVVRGDSAAYFCASSPRAQETQYFGPGTRLLVL.

The chain uses TRBV6-1 and TRBJ2-3; D is possibly TRBD2 (6 bases). The CDR3 loop spans 14 amino acids. The V and J ends lost 6 bases and 2 bases respectively, with 12 bases between them. The germline CDR1 and CDR2 sequences are MNHNS and SASEGT. The CDR3 reads CASREGSLTDTQYF. The CDR3 DNA is TGTGCCAGCAGGGAGGGTTCCCTCACAGATACGCAGTATTTT.

In the case of this clone: An end of the junction differs from the germline gene, which may be a read error. The chain uses TRBV7-8 and TRBJ2-1; 9 bases are a match to TRBD2. The germline CDR1 and CDR2 sequences are SGHVS and FQNEAQ. The CDR3 runs to 14 residues. Here the CDR3 reads CASSLAGLRNEQFF. The CDR3 DNA follows: TGTGCCAGCAGCCTAGCGGGACTCCGGAATGAGCAGTTCTTC.

The chain uses TRBV7-3 and TRBJ2-5; 7 nucleotides line up with TRBD1. J lost 2 bases, V lost 5 bases, and 5 bases had no gene match. Germline V gene lookup returns CDR1 SGHTA and CDR2 FQGTGA. The CDR3 is 14 amino acids. The CDR3 region has the DNA TGTGCCAGCAGCGTGACAGGGATGCAAGAGACCCAGTACTTC. This sequence encodes CASSVTGMQETQYF.

This sequence joins TRBV18 and TRBJ1-2, with no clear D. V lost 1 base to trimming and J lost 4 bases, with 13 bases between them. There are 15 residues in the CDR3. Per the germline V gene, CDR1 is KGHSH and CDR2 is LQKENI. The chain's CDR3 is CASSPLKGPGYGYTF. DNA of the CDR3: TGTGCCAGCTCACCACTGAAGGGCCCTGGCTATGGCTACACCTTC. Full variable domain (rest looked up from reference TRBV18 and TRBJ1-2): NAGVMQNPRHLVRRRGQEARLRCSPMKGHSHVYWYRQLPEEGLKFMVYLQKENIIDESGMPKERFSAEFPKEGPSILRIQQVVRGDSAAYFCASSPLKGPGYGYTFGSGTRLTVV.

The V call is TRBV15, the J call TRBJ1-3; no reliable D call. There are 16 residues in the CDR3. Germline lookup yields CDR1 LNHNV and CDR2 YYDKDF (reference sequence). The ends were cut back, 0 bases at V and 0 bases at J, with 9 bases in the middle. In DNA, the CDR3 is TGTGCCACCAGCAGAGACAGGCTAGGCTCTGGAAACACCATATATTTT. This translates into CATSRDRLGSGNTIYF.

This clone has only a few counts. A junction end diverges from the germline sequence, so it may reflect a read error. The chain couples TRBV6-1 to TRBJ2-7, with D perhaps TRBD2 (5 bases). CDR1 and CDR2 from the germline V gene are MNHNS and SASEGT. The CDR3 is made up of 15 amino acids. CDR3 loop: CAISEGSFPSYEQYF. CDR3 DNA: TGTGCCATCAGTGAGGGTTCGTTTCCCTCCTACGAGCAGTACTTC.

The chain employs TRBV27 and TRBJ2-7; D is unclear. V lost 6 bases to trimming and J lost 2 bases, with 11 bases between them. The CDR3 runs 13 residues. Looked up from germline, CDR1 is MNHEY and CDR2 is SMNVEV (reference sequence). CDR3 sequence (DNA): TGTGCCAGCAGCCACGGTCGTACCTACGAGCAGTACTTC. It codes for CASSHGRTYEQYF.

The J gene is TRBJ2-1, the V gene TRBV28; 7 bases match TRBD2. The CDR3 spans 15 residues. CDR1 is MDHEN, CDR2 SYDVKM, per germline. The trim removed 5 bases at V and 2 bases at J, leaving 6 bases unmatched. The CDR3 sequence: CASSVPGLPYNEQFF. CDR3 sequence (DNA): TGTGCCAGCAGTGTGCCGGGACTACCCTACAATGAGCAGTTCTTC.

This chain connects TRBV10-3 to TRBJ2-7; 8 bases fit TRBD2. Germline V gene lookup returns CDR1 ENHRY and CDR2 SYGVKD. This CDR3 is built from 17 residues. V dropped 2 bases and J dropped 2; count of bases not matched to a gene: 11. The CDR3 loop is CAISETGPSGPPYEQYF. The DNA for the CDR3 is TGTGCCATCAGTGAGACGGGGCCTAGCGGGCCTCCCTACGAGCAGTACTTC.

This clone appeared once. The V gene is TRBV6-1, the J gene TRBJ2-7; 12 nucleotides line up with TRBD2. The CDR3 totals 13 residues. Trimming removed 11 bases from V and 4 bases from J; junction bases left unmatched: 6. CDR1 and CDR2 from the germline V gene are MNHNS and SASEGT. The CDR3 DNA follows: TGTGCCGCGGGGGGGACTAGCGGGTACGAGCAGTACTTC. It translates to CAAGGTSGYEQYF.

V gene TRBV19 combines with J gene TRBJ1-1; D is unresolved. V was clipped by 5 bases and J by 3 bases, with 10 bases between them. There are 13 residues in the CDR3. Germline CDR1 LNHDA, CDR2 SQIVND (reference sequence). The CDR3 region has the DNA TGTGCCAGTAGTTCGGATCGGGACACTGAAGCTTTCTTT. It encodes CASSSDRDTEAFF.